A selection of T cell receptor beta chains follows, all from one sample in a study of cytomegalovirus exposure and HLA in healthy donors. The method was immunoSEQ multiplex PCR; TCRdb's version includes in-frame clones alone and lacks a portion of them. The sample contains 85,000 to 100,000 clones, about three quarters of which appear only once. The specimen sequenced was PBMCs. These receptor sequences come from a human donor in good health. Both conserved end residues are part of each CDR3. The D gene is left open where the match is weak. A row's size may be missing; if present it is once, few, many or a size class.

clone size,J gene,D gene,V gene,CDR3 protein,CDR3 DNA
NA,TRBJ1-1,NA,TRBV30,CAWSPHVTAINTEAFF,TGTGCCTGGAGCCCCCATGTCACAGCTATAAACACTGAAGCTTTCTTT
NA,TRBJ1-2,TRBD1,TRBV13,CASSLGQGGYGYTF,TGTGCCAGCAGCTTAGGGCAGGGGGGCTATGGCTACACCTTC
once,TRBJ1-5,TRBD1,TRBV19,CASRRGAGTENSNQPQHF,TGTGCCAGTAGGAGAGGGGCCGGGACAGAGAATAGCAATCAGCCCCAGCATTTT
NA,TRBJ2-1,TRBD2,TRBV6-6,CASSLTSGSGDEQFF,TGTGCCAGCAGTCTGACTAGCGGGAGTGGCGATGAGCAGTTCTTC
once,TRBJ1-6,NA,TRBV30,CAWSSGIAHSPLHF,TGTGCCTGGAGTTCGGGGATCGCCCATTCACCCCTCCACTTT
NA,TRBJ2-1,TRBD2,TRBV19,CATQPGTRLNEQFF,TGTGCCACACAACCCGGGACTAGACTCAATGAGCAGTTCTTC
NA,TRBJ2-1,TRBD1,TRBV5-1,CASSLRQGAGNEQFF,TGCGCCAGCAGCTTGAGGCAGGGGGCTGGGAATGAGCAGTTCTTC
NA,TRBJ1-2,NA,TRBV5-8,CASSLRTGNYGYTF,TGTGCCAGCAGCCTCCGGACTGGTAACTATGGCTACACCTTC
NA,TRBJ1-3,NA,TRBV10-3,CAISESTLRSNIYF,TGTGCCATCAGTGAGTCGACTTTGCGGTCGAACATATATTTT
NA,TRBJ2-7,TRBD1,TRBV11-1,CASSLGQGARRYEQYF,TGTGCCAGCAGCTTAGGCCAGGGGGCGAGGAGGTACGAGCAGTACTTC
NA,TRBJ1-2,TRBD1,TRBV5-6,CASSLDRGTYGYTF,TGTGCCAGCAGCTTGGACAGGGGAACCTATGGCTACACCTTC